This T cell receptor (beta chain) was found in a study of identical twins (dated by TCRdb to the mid-2010s). Context from the whole study: To test whether fetal clonotypes persist, the study used deep sequencing on TCR alpha and beta repertoires from monozygotic twins, unrelated adults of various ages, and cord blood. To rule out contamination, the twin experiments were replicated at different times with different library preparation protocols. Study-level results and caveats: Abundant cord blood beta clonotypes had fewer insertions, young adult naive repertoires showed a similar but weaker trend, and memory repertoires showed no such trend. Conclusions relied on cross-sectional statistical analysis, since the same donors could not be followed over many years. A weaker excess of twin sharing was found in beta out-of-frame sequences because the signal-to-noise ratio was lowered by fewer shared sequences. Recombination models systematically underestimated out-of-frame TCR alpha sharing in monozygotic twins but agreed with sharing between unrelated individuals. Zero-insertion analyses could be partly confounded by invariant T cells such as MAIT and iNKT, although diverse VJ usage argued against such confounding for most clonotypes. Compared with coincidental sharing between unrelated individuals, an excess of low generation-probability sequences was observed among out-of-frame TCR alpha sequences shared between twins.

Every donor in the study was a healthy Caucasian. Three pairs of female monozygotic twins, all aged roughly 18 to 29 years, made up the twin cohort. CD4+ and CD8+ T cell populations were isolated with positive isolation kits from Invitrogen. A word on this clonotype: The antigen it binds to is not known. No much larger clone exists at a distance of one base, and base qualities are not known.

Ends trimmed: V by 2 bases, J by 5 bases; bases unmatched to a gene: 2. The CDR3 spans 16 residues, from the cysteine through the phenylalanine. The CDR3 DNA has 48 bases and is translated from base 1. According to the germline V gene, CDR1 reads MGHDK and CDR2 reads SYGVNS. Library construction relied on 5' RACE. For sequencing, an Illumina HiSeq 2000 was employed. Template switching added a universal primer binding site, and the final cDNA carried a unique molecular identifier that allowed TCR cDNA molecules to be counted accurately. Specific primers in the conserved constant-segment region were used to synthesize first-strand cDNA for TCR alpha and beta chains. To control for contamination, every cDNA library carried two barcodes: a SMART-Mk sample barcode plus Illumina barcodes. Two successive PCR steps introduced TruSeq adapter sequences along with Illumina sample barcodes. Sequencing of the TCR alpha and beta cDNA libraries was done on the Illumina HiSeq platform using custom primers. The published analysis was carried out like this. MiGEC processed the raw reads to extract unique molecular identifiers, while MiXCR was used to determine the CDR3 positions. Recombination models were inferred per individual with the repgenHMM and IGoR tools using an EM algorithm. The tcR package in R was used for shared clonotype analysis, with sharing normalized by the product of cloneset sizes. To study raw recombination free of thymic and clonal selection effects, out-of-frame nonproductive sequences were analyzed. In-frame beta chains were kept once TCRdb had trimmed the public reads at Q25 with fastp and called clones with MiXCR. Each record represents a unique CDR3 protein, reported with the most common genes and DNA among its rows. The V and J calls follow TCRdb's processing rather than the paper's. The table for this sample lists around 530,000 distinct CDR3 sequences; about 16% of them were counted only once. The ten largest clonotypes hold 0.44% of the sample.

These same data were also listed under a study on yellow fever vaccine responses in identical twins. Per the second study: According to the authors, the vaccine-induced T cell response in identical twins seemed to be partly convergent and partly specific to each individual. In identical twins, the study followed T cell clones that responded to the vaccine with precision.

This clonotype originated in a woman under 30 in good health. The V and J genes are TRBV25-1 and TRBJ2-2; 13 central bases correspond to TRBD2. Sample: CD4+ T cells sorted from blood. Here the CDR3 is given as CASSERTSGSTGELFF. The nucleotide sequence is TGTGCCAGCAGTGAAAGGACTAGCGGGAGTACCGGGGAGCTGTTTTTT. This CDR3, with the reference TRBV25-1 and TRBJ2-2 proteins standing in past its ends, gives the full variable domain EADIYQTPRYLVIGTGKKITLECSQTMGHDKMYWYQQDPGMELHLIHYSYGVNSTEKGDLSSESTVSRIRTEHFPLTLESARPSHTSQYLCASSERTSGSTGELFFGEGSRLTVL.